This T cell receptor beta chain was identified during a study of blood T cell repertoires in COVID-19. On the study more broadly: From the United States, Italy and Spain came samples of acute and convalescent COVID-19. Sources were T cells, B-cell-depleted T cells, or PBMCs; the material itself was cDNA or gDNA.

As processed by the authors: Counts of nucleated cells, estimated from reference gene primer amplification, were obtained. The method was immunoSEQ multiplex PCR; TCRdb's version includes in-frame clones alone and lacks a portion of them. V, J and clone size are taken as reported in that table, and D and trimming were inferred from the DNA itself. The data hold a few hundred thousand clones, with 83% observed a single time. The receptor comes from a man in his sixties who had recovered from COVID-19. The material sequenced was peripheral blood.

The CDR3 loop reads CASSQDHQGVWETQYF. Here the CDR3 DNA reads TGTGCCAGCAGCCAAGATCACCAGGGGGTTTGGGAGACCCAGTACTTC. The chain couples TRBV3-1 (or the pseudogene TRBV3-2) to TRBJ2-5, with 7 bases identical to TRBD1. The CDR3 length is 16 residues. CDR1 and CDR2 (germline): LGHDT, YNNKEL (reference sequence). V trimming: 0 bases; J trimming: 5 bases; junction bases outside the gene matches: 9.